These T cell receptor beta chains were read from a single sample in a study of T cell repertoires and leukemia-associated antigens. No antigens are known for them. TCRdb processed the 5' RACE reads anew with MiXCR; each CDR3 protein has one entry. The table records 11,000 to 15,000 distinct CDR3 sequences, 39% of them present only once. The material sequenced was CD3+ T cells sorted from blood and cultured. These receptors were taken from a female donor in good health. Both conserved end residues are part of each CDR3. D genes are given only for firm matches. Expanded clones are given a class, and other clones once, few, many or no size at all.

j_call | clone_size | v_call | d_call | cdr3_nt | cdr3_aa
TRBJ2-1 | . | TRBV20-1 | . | TGCAGTGCTAGAGTCTGGGACAAGGCCTATGAGCAGTTCTTC | CSARVWDKAYEQFF
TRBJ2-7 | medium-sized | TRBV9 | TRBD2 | TGTGCCAGCAGCGTAGACGCTAGCGGCCCCGAGCAGTACTTC | CASSVDASGPEQYF
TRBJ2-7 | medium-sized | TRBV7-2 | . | TGTGCCAGCAGCCCCCTCGGCGTTTCCTACGAGCAGTACTTC | CASSPLGVSYEQYF
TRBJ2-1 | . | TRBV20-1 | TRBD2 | TGCAGTGCTAGGGCCGGTACTAGCGGGAGGCAACGCATAAACAATGAGCAGTTCTTC | CSARAGTSGRQRINNEQFF
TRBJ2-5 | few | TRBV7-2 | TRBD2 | TGTGCCAGCAGCTACGGACTAGATCTAGGAGAGACCCAGTACTTC | CASSYGLDLGETQYF
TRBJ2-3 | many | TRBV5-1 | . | TGCGCCAGCAGCGCCGTCCCGTCAGATACGCAGTATTTT | CASSAVPSDTQYF
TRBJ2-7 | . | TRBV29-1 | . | TGCAGCGTCGGGACATCCGCGGTTACTACTCTCGAGCAGTACTTC | CSVGTSAVTTLEQYF
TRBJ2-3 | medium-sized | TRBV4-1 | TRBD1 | TGCGCCAGCAGCCAAGCCGGGACAGGGAGCACAGATACGCAGTATTTT | CASSQAGTGSTDTQYF
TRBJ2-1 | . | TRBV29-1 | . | TGCAGCATTCGGGGGGCAGACTCCTACAGTGAGCAGTTCTTC | CSIRGADSYSEQFF
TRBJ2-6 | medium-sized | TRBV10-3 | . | TGTGCCATCAGTGAGTCGGGGGCTGGGGCCAACGTCCTGACTTTC | CAISESGAGANVLTF
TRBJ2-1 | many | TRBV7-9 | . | TGTGCCAGCAGCTCAACTCAGGGATACAATGAGCAGTTCTTC | CASSSTQGYNEQFF
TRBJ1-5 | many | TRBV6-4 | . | TGTGCCAGCAGTGACGGGGCGAATCAGCCCCAGCATTTT | CASSDGANQPQHF
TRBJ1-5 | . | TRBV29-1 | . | TGCAGCGTTGTAGTGGGGGGTTCACAGCCCCTGCATTTT | CSVVVGGSQPLHF
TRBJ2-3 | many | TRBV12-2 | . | TGTGCAAGTCGCTTCTGGGATAAGGAATCCCGGTTCACAGATACGCAGTATTTT | CASRFWDKESRFTDTQYF
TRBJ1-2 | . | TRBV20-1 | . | TGCAGTGCTAGGGGAGTAGCGGGGGCACCTGGCTACACCTTC | CSARGVAGAPGYTF
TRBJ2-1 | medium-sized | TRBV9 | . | TGTGCCAGCAGCGCGCGGCCGGAGGTTAGTGGTGAGCAGTTCTTC | CASSARPEVSGEQFF
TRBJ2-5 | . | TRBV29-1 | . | TGCAGCGTCGCGTGGGGGGAGACCCAGTACTTC | CSVAWGETQYF
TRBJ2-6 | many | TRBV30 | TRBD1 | TGTGCCTGGCGACAGGGGACTCTCATGGGGCGCTGGGCCAACGTCCTGACTTTC | CAWRQGTLMGRWANVLTF
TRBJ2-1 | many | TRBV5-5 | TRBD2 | TGTGCCAGCAGCTCTGACGGACTAGCGGGAATTAATGAGCAGTTCTTC | CASSSDGLAGINEQFF
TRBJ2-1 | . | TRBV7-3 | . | TGTGCCAGCAGCACAAGCTCGACCGCTCGCGGTGAGCAGTTCTTC | CASSTSSTARGEQFF